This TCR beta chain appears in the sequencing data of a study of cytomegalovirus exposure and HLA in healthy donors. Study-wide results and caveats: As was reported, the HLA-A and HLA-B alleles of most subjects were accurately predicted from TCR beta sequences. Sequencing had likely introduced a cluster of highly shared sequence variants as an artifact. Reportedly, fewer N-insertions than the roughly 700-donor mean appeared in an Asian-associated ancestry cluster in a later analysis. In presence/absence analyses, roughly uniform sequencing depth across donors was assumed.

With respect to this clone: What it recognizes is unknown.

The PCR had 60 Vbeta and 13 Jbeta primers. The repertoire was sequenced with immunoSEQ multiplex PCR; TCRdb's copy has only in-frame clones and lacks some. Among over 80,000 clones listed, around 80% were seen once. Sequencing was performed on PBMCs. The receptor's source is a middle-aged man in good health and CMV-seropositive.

CDR3 protein: CASSPSSGSAQPQHF. The CDR3 bases are TGCGCCAGCAGCCCATCGAGCGGGTCAGCCCAGCCCCAGCATTTT. The genes are TRBV5-1 and TRBJ1-5; no clear D gene. Looked up from germline, CDR1 is SGHRS and CDR2 is YFSETQ. Trimming pared 4 bases from V and 7 bases from J, leaving 18 bases between. The CDR3 covers 15 residues. Using reference TRBV5-1 and TRBJ1-5 for the parts outside the CDR3, the full variable domain is KAGVTQTPRYLIKTRGQQVTLSCSPISGHRSVSWYQQTPGQGLQFLFEYFSETQRNKGNFPGRFSGRQFSNSRSEMNVSTLELGDSALYLCASSPSSGSAQPQHFGDGTRLSIL.